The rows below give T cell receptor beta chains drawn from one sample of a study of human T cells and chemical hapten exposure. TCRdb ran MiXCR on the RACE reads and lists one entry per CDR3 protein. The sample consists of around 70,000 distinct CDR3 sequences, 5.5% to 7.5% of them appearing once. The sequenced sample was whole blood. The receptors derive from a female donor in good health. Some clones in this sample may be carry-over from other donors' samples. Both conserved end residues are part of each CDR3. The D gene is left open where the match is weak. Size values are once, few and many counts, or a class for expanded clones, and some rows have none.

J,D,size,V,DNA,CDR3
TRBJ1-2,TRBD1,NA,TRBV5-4,TGTGCCAGCAGCTTAAGACAGGGCAACTATGGCTACACCTTC,CASSLRQGNYGYTF
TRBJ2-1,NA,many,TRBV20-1,TGCAGTGTGGGAGGGACACACAACAATGAGCAGTTCTTC,CSVGGTHNNEQFF
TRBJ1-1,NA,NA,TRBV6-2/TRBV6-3,TGTGCCAGCAGCCGCCTCCATGAAGCTTTCTTT,CASSRLHEAFF
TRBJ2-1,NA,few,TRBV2,TGTGCCAGCAGTGAAGGTGTGGTCTTGTGGGGCGATGAGCAGTTCTTC,CASSEGVVLWGDEQFF
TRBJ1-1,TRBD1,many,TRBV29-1,TGCAGCGCTGGACAGGGGGCGCGAACTGAAGCTTTCTTT,CSAGQGARTEAFF
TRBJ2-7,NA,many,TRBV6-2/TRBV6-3,TGTGCCAGCAGTAGCTATCCCTACGAGCAGTACTTC,CASSSYPYEQYF
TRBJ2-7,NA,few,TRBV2,TGTGCCAGCGGGGACGCGCAGTACTTC,CASGDAQYF
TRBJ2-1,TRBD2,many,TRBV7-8,TGTGCCAGCAGCGGTAGCGGGAGCTACAATGAGCAGTTCTTC,CASSGSGSYNEQFF
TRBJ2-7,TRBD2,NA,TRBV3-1,TGTGCCAGCAGCCCGAACGGGGGGTCCTACGAGCAGTACTTC,CASSPNGGSYEQYF
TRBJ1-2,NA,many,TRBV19,TGTGCCAGTAGTGCCCTGCAGGGAATAAACTATGGCTACACCTTC,CASSALQGINYGYTF
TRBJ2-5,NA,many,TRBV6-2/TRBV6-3,TGTGCCAGCAGTTATGAGGTCCAAGAGACCCAGTACTTC,CASSYEVQETQYF
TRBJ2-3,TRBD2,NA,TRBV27,TGTGCCAGCAGTATGACAACACTAGCGGGAGGATCAGATACGCAGTATTTT,CASSMTTLAGGSDTQYF
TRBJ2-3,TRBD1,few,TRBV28,TGTGCCAGCAGTTACCCCAAATACCGGGACAGTAGCACAGATACGCAGTATTTT,CASSYPKYRDSSTDTQYF
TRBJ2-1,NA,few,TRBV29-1,TGCAGCGTTGATAGAGGGAGCTACAATGAGCAGTTCTTC,CSVDRGSYNEQFF
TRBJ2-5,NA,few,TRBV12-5,TGTGCTAGTGGTCGGACAGAAGAGACCCAGTACTTC,CASGRTEETQYF